Sequencing of this TCR beta chain was carried out in a study of blood T cell repertoires in COVID-19. Study summary: PBMCs, B-cell-depleted T cells, or T cells provided the cDNA or gDNA that made up the material.

The CDR3 runs to 15 residues. The trim removed 4 bases at V and 5 bases at J, leaving 7 bases unmatched. CDR1 MDHEN and CDR2 SYDVKM come from the germline V gene. Original data processing: It was from reference gene primer amplification that nucleated cell counts were estimated. Repertoires were generated with immunoSEQ multiplex PCR, while TCRdb's copy carries only in-frame clones and drops some. The V and J calls and clone size were taken over from that table, and D and trimming were inferred from the DNA. The sample records around 300,000 clones, around 87% being singletons. The sequenced sample consisted of peripheral blood. The clonotype comes from a man aged 45-60 years with active or convalescent COVID-19. V and J are TRBV28 and TRBJ2-5; 10 bases fit TRBD1. CDR3 in amino acids: CASSSSGTGDETQYF. The CDR3 coding sequence is TGTGCCAGCAGTTCATCCGGGACAGGGGACGAGACCCAGTACTTC.